This TCR beta chain was captured in a study of Ad26.COV2.S vaccination and SARS-CoV-2 variants. Study-wide findings and caveats: Higher spike-specific TCR breadth was found in vaccine recipients than in placebo recipients. The authors reported substantial breadth in spike-specific CD8+ and CD4+ T cell responses after vaccination. Vaccine and placebo recipients had similar non-spike TCR breadth. Using TCR breadth and depth analyses may have led to underestimated total T cell responses.

This clone was counted once. Its specificity is not known. V lost 1 base, J lost 4 bases, and 7 bases lay in between. The germline V gene has CDR1 LGHDT and CDR2 YNNKEL (reference sequence). The CDR3 is 13 residues long. Sequenced by immunoSEQ multiplex PCR; TCRdb stores in-frame clones only, minus some. The sample contains about 180,000 clones, around nine tenths of which appear only once. The J gene is TRBJ1-2, the V gene TRBV3-1 (or the pseudogene TRBV3-2); D is uncertain. The specimen comprised peripheral blood, sampled after recovery from COVID-19. The TCR originated in a human donor who had recovered from COVID-19. CDR3 protein: CASSQAQFYGYTF. In DNA form, the CDR3 reads TGTGCCAGCAGCCAAGCGCAGTTCTATGGCTACACCTTC.